One and the same sample provided the 9 T cell receptor beta chains below, sequenced in a study of graft-versus-host responses after intestinal transplantation. Sequenced by immunoSEQ multiplex PCR; TCRdb stores in-frame clones only, minus some. This table holds around 100,000 clones, more than 85% found once. No antigen has been identified for these receptors. The material was unstimulated CD4+ T cells sorted from spleen or lymph node cells, obtained before transplant. These receptors originate from a human donor who was the organ donor for an intestinal transplant.

The V call is TRBV28, the J call TRBJ2-7; D is uncertain. In germline, CDR1 is MDHEN, CDR2 SYDVKM. V lost 4 bases to trimming and J lost 2 bases, with 9 bases between them. This CDR3 has 13 amino acids. This CDR3 is CASSSLVPYEQYF. The CDR3 DNA reads as TGTGCCAGCAGTTCCCTAGTCCCCTACGAGCAGTACTTC.

The genes are TRBV5-1 and TRBJ2-1; D is possibly TRBD2 (7 bases). Germline lookup yields CDR1 SGHRS and CDR2 YFSETQ. Trimming stripped 5 bases from V and 2 bases from J, with 17 bases between. There are 16 residues in the CDR3. The CDR3 protein is CASSKGGGQPYNEQFF. Here the CDR3 DNA reads TGCGCCAGCAGTAAAGGGGGGGGCCAACCCTACAATGAGCAGTTCTTC.

The chain couples TRBV19 to TRBJ1-2; D is uncertain. This CDR3 has 14 residues. Trimming took off 5 bases at V and 5 bases at J, with 15 bases between the two ends. The germline V gene encodes CDR1 LNHDA and CDR2 SQIVND (reference sequence). CDR3 sequence reads: CASSYASTDYGYTF. The CDR3 nucleotides read TGTGCCAGTAGTTATGCGTCGACCGATTATGGCTACACCTTC.

This clone was seen more than once but under ten times. V is TRBV2 and J is TRBJ1-3, with TRBD1 matching over 10 bases. The CDR3 is 16 residues long. Germline V gene sequence: CDR1 SNHLY, CDR2 FYNNEI. V lost 6 bases to trimming and J lost 0 bases; unmatched junction nucleotides: 5. The CDR3 sequence is CASSSGTGVSGNTIYF. The CDR3 DNA follows: TGTGCCAGCAGCTCCGGGACAGGGGTCTCTGGAAACACCATATATTTT.

The chain joins TRBV19 to TRBJ2-5; 8 positions agree with TRBD2. Germline V CDR1 and CDR2: LNHDA, SQIVND (reference sequence). CDR3 size: 15 residues. With 4 bases clipped from V and 4 bases from J, the junction kept 8 bases outside the gene matches. CDR3 in DNA: TGTGCCAGTAGTAGGACCGGGAGGGGATTAGAGACCCAGTACTTC. Its translation is CASSRTGRGLETQYF.

The V and J genes are TRBV28 and TRBJ2-7; the D gene is possibly TRBD2 (5 bases). V dropped 7 bases and J dropped 3 bases, with 16 bases sitting between them. The germline CDR1 and CDR2 sequences are MDHEN and SYDVKM. The length of the CDR3 is 14 residues. The CDR3, as DNA: TGTGCCAGCACGAACTGGGAGTCCCTCTACGAGCAGTACTTC. Translating gives CASTNWESLYEQYF. Using reference TRBV28 and TRBJ2-7 for the parts outside the CDR3, the full variable domain is DVKVTQSSRYLVKRTGEKVFLECVQDMDHENMFWYRQDPGLGLRLIYFSYDVKMKEKGDIPEGYSVSREKKERFSLILESASTNQTSMYLCASTNWESLYEQYFGPGTRLTVT.

The chain uses TRBV6-1 and TRBJ2-7; TRBD1 aligns across 10 bases. Per the germline V gene, CDR1 is MNHNS and CDR2 is SASEGT. The CDR3 is 15 residues long. With V trimmed by 5 bases and J by 2 bases, 6 bases remained unmatched. The CDR3 sequence is CASSLDRGLPYEQYF. In DNA, the CDR3 is TGTGCCAGCAGTCTCGACAGGGGGCTTCCCTACGAGCAGTACTTC.

As DNA, the CDR3 is TGCAGCGTCGCCGGCCTCATGAACACTGAAGCTTTCTTT. This sequence encodes CSVAGLMNTEAFF. V usage is TRBV29-1 and J usage is TRBJ1-1, with D uncertain. This CDR3 is built from 13 residues. Germline assignment: CDR1 SQVTM and CDR2 ANQGSEA. Trimming left V 6 bases short and J 0 bases short, with 11 bases between. Full variable domain (rest looked up from reference TRBV29-1 and TRBJ1-1): SAVISQKPSRDICQRGTSLTIQCQVDSQVTMMFWYRQQPGQSLTLIATANQGSEATYESGFVIDKFPISRPNLTFSTLTVSNMSPEDSSIYLCSVAGLMNTEAFFGQGTRLTVV.

This chain joins TRBV7-2 and TRBJ1-1; 7 bases map to TRBD1. The CDR3 is made up of 15 amino acids. Losses at the gene ends were 6 bases for V and 2 bases for J; bases not matched to a gene: 9. Germline V gene lookup returns CDR1 SGHTA and CDR2 FQGNSA. The CDR3 DNA follows: TGTGCCAGCAGTTCAGCAACAGGGGTTAACACTGAAGCTTTCTTT. Translated: CASSSATGVNTEAFF. The full variable domain, in which reference TRBV7-2 and TRBJ1-1 provide the parts outside the CDR3, is GAGVSQSPSNKVTEKGKDVELRCDPISGHTALYWYRQSLGQGLEFLIYFQGNSAPDKSGLPSDRFSAERTGGSVSTLTIQRTQQEDSAVYLCASSSATGVNTEAFFGQGTRLTVV.